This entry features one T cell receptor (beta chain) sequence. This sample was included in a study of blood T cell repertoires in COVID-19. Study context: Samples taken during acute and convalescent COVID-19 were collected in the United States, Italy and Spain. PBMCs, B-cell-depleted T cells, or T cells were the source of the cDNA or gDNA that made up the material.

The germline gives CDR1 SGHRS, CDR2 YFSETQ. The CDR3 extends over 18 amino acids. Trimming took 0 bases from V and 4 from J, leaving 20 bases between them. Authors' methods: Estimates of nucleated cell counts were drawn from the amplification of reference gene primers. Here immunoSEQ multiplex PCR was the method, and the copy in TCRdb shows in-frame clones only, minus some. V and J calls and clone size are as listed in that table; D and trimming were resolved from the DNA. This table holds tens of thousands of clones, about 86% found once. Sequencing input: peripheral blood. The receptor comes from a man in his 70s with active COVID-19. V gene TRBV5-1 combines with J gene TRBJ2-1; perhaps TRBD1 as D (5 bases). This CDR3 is CASSLVAGLSRGYNEQFF. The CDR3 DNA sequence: TGCGCCAGCAGCTTGGTAGCTGGCTTGTCAAGGGGATACAATGAGCAGTTCTTC.